A selection of T cell receptor beta chains follows, all from one sample in a study of cytomegalovirus exposure and HLA in healthy donors. Repertoires were generated with immunoSEQ multiplex PCR, while TCRdb's copy carries only in-frame clones and drops some. The sample contains 180,000 or so clones, 80% to 90% of which appear only once. Sequencing was performed on PBMCs. The receptor set was obtained from a woman younger than 30 in good health and CMV-seronegative. The CDR3 runs from the conserved cysteine through the conserved F or W. Each record gives: J gene, clone size, D gene, V gene, CDR3 DNA, CDR3 protein. The D gene is left open where the match is weak. Clone size is not always given. Where it is, it says once, few, many or a class for expanded clones.

TRBJ2-1,once,.,TRBV2,TGTGCCAGCAGTGAAGGACAGGTATTCTCTTCAACCTCTGAGCAGTTCTTC,CASSEGQVFSSTSEQFF
TRBJ2-3,.,.,TRBV11-2,TGTGCCAGCACCAGACAGTCTAGCACAGATACGCAGTATTTT,CASTRQSSTDTQYF
TRBJ2-3,.,TRBD2,TRBV5-1,TGCGCCAGCAGGCCTATACTAGCGGGACACACAGATACGCAGTATTTT,CASRPILAGHTDTQYF
TRBJ1-2,.,TRBD1,TRBV11-2,TGTGCCAGCAGCCGAGGACAGGGCACCTCCTATGGCTACACCTTC,CASSRGQGTSYGYTF
TRBJ1-1,.,.,TRBV11-2,TGTGCCGGCAGCTTAGAGAGGGGAGGGGTGGCGTTCTTT,CAGSLERGGVAFF
TRBJ2-7,once,TRBD2,TRBV6-1,TGTGCCAGCAGTGAACCAGCCGGGACTAGCGGGTACGAGCAGTACTTC,CASSEPAGTSGYEQYF
TRBJ2-2,.,.,TRBV7-2,TGTGCCAGCGGCTCTAGGATGAACACCGGGGAGCTGTTTTTT,CASGSRMNTGELFF
TRBJ1-6,once,.,TRBV27,TGTGCCAGCATGGGGAGGACCCTCCACTTT,CASMGRTLHF
TRBJ2-1,.,.,TRBV4-2,TGTGCCAGCAGCCAAGATGTCCAGGATGAGCAGTTCTTC,CASSQDVQDEQFF
TRBJ1-4,.,TRBD1,TRBV7-8,TGTGCCAGCAGCGAAGGGACAGGTGAAAAACTGTTTTTT,CASSEGTGEKLFF
TRBJ2-5,.,.,TRBV9,TGTGCCAGCAGCGTAGAGTTGGGAGAAGAGACCCAGTACTTC,CASSVELGEETQYF
TRBJ2-6,.,TRBD1,TRBV6-5,TGTGCCAGCAGTTGGGACAGGGGGCCCGGGGCCAACGTCCTGACTTTC,CASSWDRGPGANVLTF
TRBJ1-1,once,.,TRBV4-1,TGCGCCAGCAGCCAAGTACAGGGTAAGGGGTGGGGGACTGAAGCTTTCTTT,CASSQVQGKGWGTEAFF
TRBJ1-2,few,TRBD1,TRBV10-3,TGTGCCATCAGTGAGAGGGTTCGGGACAGGAGGGCAATAACATATGGCTACACCTTC,CAISERVRDRRAITYGYTF
TRBJ2-7,.,TRBD2,TRBV6-1,TGTGCCAGCAGCCTGACTAGCCACGAGCAGTACTTC,CASSLTSHEQYF
TRBJ1-1,.,.,TRBV6-1,TGTGCCAGCAGCGTCAGGGGGAACACTGAAGCTTTCTTT,CASSVRGNTEAFF
TRBJ2-7,.,TRBD2,TRBV27,TGTGCCAGCAGTACCGGACGGGAGGGCTACGAGCAGTACTTC,CASSTGREGYEQYF
TRBJ2-1,.,TRBD2,TRBV7-9,TGTGCCAGCAGCCAGTCTAGCGGGATTCCTTTCTTC,CASSQSSGIPFF
TRBJ2-1,.,TRBD2,TRBV7-2,TGTGCCAGCAGTCAGACTAGCGGCGAGCAGTTCTTC,CASSQTSGEQFF
TRBJ1-1,.,TRBD1,TRBV6-1,TGTGCCAGCAGGGACAGGGTCACTGAAGCTTTCTTT,CASRDRVTEAFF
TRBJ1-3,.,.,TRBV5-6,TGTGCCAGCAGCTATTGGGCAGTTCTCCTCTCTGGAAACACCATATATTTT,CASSYWAVLLSGNTIYF
TRBJ2-7,.,TRBD2,TRBV19,TGTGCCAGTAGTATCGAGGCGGGGGGCCGCTACGAGCAGTACTTC,CASSIEAGGRYEQYF
TRBJ2-1,few,.,TRBV18,TGTGCCAGCTCACGGACACAGGACAATGAGCAGTTCTTC,CASSRTQDNEQFF
TRBJ2-1,.,.,TRBV19,TGTGCCAGTAGACTCCGGGGAGAAGGCAATGAGCAGTTCTTC,CASRLRGEGNEQFF
TRBJ1-1,.,.,TRBV6-1,TGTGCCAGCAGTGAAGGCACGGGGTCTGAAGCTTTCTTT,CASSEGTGSEAFF
TRBJ2-7,.,TRBD2,TRBV19,TGTGCCAGTAGCTCTCAGCGGGAGGGCCCCTACGAGCAGTACTTC,CASSSQREGPYEQYF
TRBJ2-7,.,TRBD1,TRBV27,TGTGCCAGCAGTAAAGGGACAGGGTACTACGAGCAGTACTTC,CASSKGTGYYEQYF
TRBJ2-1,.,TRBD2,TRBV29-1,TGCAGCGTCATGGGGACTAGAGACAATGAGCAGTTCTTC,CSVMGTRDNEQFF
TRBJ1-2,once,TRBD1,TRBV6-6,TGTGCCAGCAGTACCGGGACAGGGGGCAGGACCTATGGCTACACCTTC,CASSTGTGGRTYGYTF
TRBJ2-5,once,TRBD1,TRBV20-1,TGCAGTGGACAGGGCCAAGAGACCCAGTACTTC,CSGQGQETQYF
TRBJ2-1,.,TRBD1,TRBV10-1,TGCGCCAGCAGAGGGGACAGGGAGCAGTTCTTC,CASRGDREQFF
TRBJ2-5,.,.,TRBV29-1,TGCAGCGTTGTGGGGGGGCTGGGGGAGACCCAGTACTTC,CSVVGGLGETQYF
TRBJ1-5,.,TRBD1,TRBV19,TGTGCCAGTAGTAACCGGGACAGGGGCATCGATCAGCCCCAGCATTTT,CASSNRDRGIDQPQHF
TRBJ2-3,.,.,TRBV10-3,TGTGCCATCAGTGACAGTAAGGGGTACAGGCCAGATACGCAGTATTTT,CAISDSKGYRPDTQYF
TRBJ2-1,few,.,TRBV28,TGTGCCAGCAGGCGGTTAAACAGGGTAGTCGGTAATGAGCAGTTCTTC,CASRRLNRVVGNEQFF
TRBJ2-7,.,TRBD1,TRBV28,TGTGCCAGCAGTCGAAGAGGCTTGACAGGGTTCTACGAGCAGTACTTC,CASSRRGLTGFYEQYF
TRBJ2-3,.,TRBD2,TRBV10-3,TGTGCCATCAGTCCGGCGGGGGATACTAGCACAGATACGCAGTATTTT,CAISPAGDTSTDTQYF
TRBJ2-3,.,TRBD2,TRBV28,TGTGCCAGCAGATGGACTAGCGGGATCACAGATACGCAGTATTTT,CASRWTSGITDTQYF
TRBJ2-1,.,TRBD2,TRBV5-1,TGCGCCAGCAGCTTGGAGCCCACCGGGGGGGGGAATGAGCAGTTCTTC,CASSLEPTGGGNEQFF
TRBJ2-7,once,TRBD1,TRBV27,TGTGCCAGCAGTTTATCTGCAGGGGGCGTGAAGCAGTACTTC,CASSLSAGGVKQYF
TRBJ2-3,few,TRBD2,TRBV7-9,TGTGCCAGCAGCTCGCCCCTAGCGGGGGTTACAGATACGCAGTATTTT,CASSSPLAGVTDTQYF
TRBJ2-5,.,TRBD2,TRBV7-9,TGTGCCAGCAGCTCGACACTAGCGGGAGGGCCCGAGGGAGAGACCCAGTACTTC,CASSSTLAGGPEGETQYF
TRBJ2-7,.,TRBD1,TRBV5-6,TGTGCCAGCAGCTCCATCGTGTCGACAGGGAAATTTGAGCAGTACTTC,CASSSIVSTGKFEQYF
TRBJ2-3,.,.,TRBV29-1,TGCAGCGTAGTTCAGGGGAGTGGGACAGATACGCAGTATTTT,CSVVQGSGTDTQYF
TRBJ2-1,.,.,TRBV4-3,TGCGCCAGCAGCCAACTCCAGGGGCACAATGAGCAGTTCTTC,CASSQLQGHNEQFF
TRBJ1-4,.,.,TRBV30,TGTGCCTGGAGTAGCGGAGACACTAATGAAAAACTGTTTTTT,CAWSSGDTNEKLFF
TRBJ1-2,.,TRBD1,TRBV5-4,TGTGCCAGCAGCTTGGGGGCAGGGGGCCGGTTCTATGGCTACACCTTC,CASSLGAGGRFYGYTF
TRBJ2-5,.,.,TRBV5-6,TGTGCCAGCAGCTTGGAAACAGCCCAAGAGACCCAGTACTTC,CASSLETAQETQYF
TRBJ2-1,.,TRBD2,TRBV5-8,TGTGCCAGCAGCTCCGGGAGGGTGGCCTACAATGAGCAGTTCTTC,CASSSGRVAYNEQFF
TRBJ2-7,.,TRBD1,TRBV7-9,TGTGCCAGCAGCGGCCGGGACAGGCGCTACGAGCAGTACTTC,CASSGRDRRYEQYF
TRBJ2-1,.,.,TRBV7-8,TGTGCCAGCAGCTCCAGTGGGGGCGCGACAAAGCAGTTCTTC,CASSSSGGATKQFF